This T cell receptor (beta chain) was documented in a study of identical twins. Study-level points and caveats: Conclusions leaned on cross-sectional statistical analysis and did not track the same donors over time. Zero-insertion results could be subject to partial confounding by invariant MAIT and iNKT cells. Excess low generation probability was seen in twin-shared out-of-frame alpha sequences.

TCRdb reprocessed the 5' RACE reads with MiXCR, giving one entry per CDR3 protein. The sample has 240,000 or so distinct CDR3 sequences, roughly an eighth seen once. Remarks on this clonotype: What it binds is not known.

CDR3 length: 12 amino acids. Trimming cost V 0 bases and J 7 bases, with 7 bases left between them. CDR1 is KGHSH, CDR2 LQKENI, per germline. This sample also appeared in a second study, on yellow fever vaccine responses in identical twins.

The clonotype originates from a woman aged 18-29 years in good health. The sequenced sample consisted of memory (CD45RO+) T cells sorted from blood. This rearrangement joins TRBV18 to TRBJ2-7, with a possible D match to TRBD2 (6 bases). The CDR3, as DNA: TGTGCCAGCTCACCACCGGGGGGAGAGCAGTACTTC. It translates to CASSPPGGEQYF.